A selection of T cell receptor beta chains follows, all from one sample in a study of OX40 agonist ivuxolimab in advanced cancers. This table comes from immunoSEQ multiplex PCR, and its TCRdb copy is limited to in-frame clones, with some not included. The sample has about 92,000 clones; approximately 91% are singletons. Sequences were derived from CD4+ or CD8+ T cells sorted from blood, sampled in a trial of the OX40 agonist ivuxolimab. All receptors derive from an adult with an advanced solid tumor such as melanoma, head and neck, liver or kidney cancer. Both conserved end residues are part of each CDR3. The D gene is left open where the match is weak. The size of a clone is reported for some rows only, either as once, few or many, or as a class for expanded clones.

size,J,D,V,DNA,CDR3
NA,TRBJ2-1,TRBD2,TRBV6-5,TGTGCCAGCAAAACGGATCGGGGGGCCTACAATGAGCAGTTCTTC,CASKTDRGAYNEQFF
NA,TRBJ2-2,NA,TRBV18,TGTGCCAGCTCAACGAAACAGGGATACACCGGGGAGCTGTTTTTT,CASSTKQGYTGELFF
NA,TRBJ1-4,TRBD1,TRBV28,TGTGCCAGCAGCTTCGGACAGGGGATTTCTAATGAAAAACTGTTTTTT,CASSFGQGISNEKLFF
NA,TRBJ1-1,NA,TRBV6-1,TGTGCCAGCAAGTATACCGGGGGCAACACTGAAGCTTTCTTT,CASKYTGGNTEAFF
once,TRBJ2-5,TRBD2,TRBV6-1,TGTGCCAGCAGTGCTAGCGGGAGAGAGACCCAGTACTTC,CASSASGRETQYF
NA,TRBJ2-1,TRBD2,TRBV27,TGTGCCAGCAGTTTGAAACGGGAGGGCCTGGGGAATGAGCAGTTCTTC,CASSLKREGLGNEQFF
NA,TRBJ2-1,TRBD1,TRBV10-1,TGCGCCAGCAGTGATATAGGTAGAACAGGGGGACATTCCTACAATGAGCAGTTCTTC,CASSDIGRTGGHSYNEQFF
NA,TRBJ2-5,TRBD2,TRBV15,TGTGCCACCAGCAGAGATCGATCAGGGACTAGCGGGAAGTTCCGCGAGACCCAGTACTTC,CATSRDRSGTSGKFRETQYF
NA,TRBJ1-3,TRBD1,TRBV6-5,TGTGCCAGCAGTCGACAGGGGGCGCGAGGAAACACCATATATTTT,CASSRQGARGNTIYF
NA,TRBJ2-5,TRBD1,TRBV18,TGTGCCAGCTCACGGAATCGACAGGGACGTGAGACCCAGTACTTC,CASSRNRQGRETQYF
NA,TRBJ2-2,NA,TRBV6-6,TGTGCCAGCAGTTGGGGCCCGGGTGGCACCGGGGAGCTGTTTTTT,CASSWGPGGTGELFF
NA,TRBJ1-2,NA,TRBV28,TGTGCCAGCAGTACATACCGGGACAACTATGGCTACACCTTC,CASSTYRDNYGYTF
NA,TRBJ2-7,TRBD2,TRBV7-3,TGTGCCAGCAGCTTAGCGGGAGGGTACGAGCAGTACTTC,CASSLAGGYEQYF
NA,TRBJ1-4,NA,TRBV6-5,TGTGCCAGCAGTAGCAGACACCTGCTTAATGAAAAACTGTTTTTT,CASSSRHLLNEKLFF
NA,TRBJ2-1,TRBD2,TRBV7-2,TGTGCCAGCAGCCTCCCGACTAGCGGGAGAAGCTCCTACAATGAGCAGTTCTTC,CASSLPTSGRSSYNEQFF